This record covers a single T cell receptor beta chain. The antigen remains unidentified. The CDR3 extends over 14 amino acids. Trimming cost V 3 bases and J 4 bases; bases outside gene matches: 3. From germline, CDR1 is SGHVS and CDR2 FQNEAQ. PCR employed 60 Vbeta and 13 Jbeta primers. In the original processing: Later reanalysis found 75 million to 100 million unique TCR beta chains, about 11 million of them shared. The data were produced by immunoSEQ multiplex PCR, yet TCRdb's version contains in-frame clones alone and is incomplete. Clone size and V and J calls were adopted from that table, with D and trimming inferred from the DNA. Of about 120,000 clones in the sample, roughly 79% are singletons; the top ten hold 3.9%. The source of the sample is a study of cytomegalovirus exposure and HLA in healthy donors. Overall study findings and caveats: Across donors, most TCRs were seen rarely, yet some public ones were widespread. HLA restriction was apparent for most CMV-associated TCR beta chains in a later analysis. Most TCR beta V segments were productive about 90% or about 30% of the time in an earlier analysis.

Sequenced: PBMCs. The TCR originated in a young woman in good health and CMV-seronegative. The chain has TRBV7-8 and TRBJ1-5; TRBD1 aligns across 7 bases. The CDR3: CASSLTQGNQPQHF. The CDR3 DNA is TGTGCCAGCAGCTTGACACAGGGGAATCAGCCCCAGCATTTT.